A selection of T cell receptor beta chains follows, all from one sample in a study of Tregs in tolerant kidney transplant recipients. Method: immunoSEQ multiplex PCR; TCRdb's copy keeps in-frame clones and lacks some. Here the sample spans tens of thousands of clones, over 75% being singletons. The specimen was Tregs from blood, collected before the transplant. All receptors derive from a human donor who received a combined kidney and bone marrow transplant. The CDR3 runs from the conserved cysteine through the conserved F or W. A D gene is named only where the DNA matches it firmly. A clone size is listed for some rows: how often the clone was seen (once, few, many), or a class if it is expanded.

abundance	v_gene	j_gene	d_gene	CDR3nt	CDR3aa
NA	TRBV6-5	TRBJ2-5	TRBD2	TGTGCCAGCAGTGGGACTAGCGGGGGGAAAGAGACCCAGTACTTC	CASSGTSGGKETQYF
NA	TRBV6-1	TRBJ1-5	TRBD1	TGTGCCAGCAGAAGGACAGGGGACTATCAGCCCCAGCATTTT	CASRRTGDYQPQHF
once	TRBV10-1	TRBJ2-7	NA	TGCGCCAGCAGTGAGTCCGGGGGCCCCTACGAGCAGTACTTC	CASSESGGPYEQYF
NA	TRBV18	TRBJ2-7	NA	TGTGCCAGCTCACCCTCCGGGATCAGGGCCGAGCAGTACTTC	CASSPSGIRAEQYF
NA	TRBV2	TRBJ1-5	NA	TGTGCCAGCAGTGGCCCGGGCCTCAGCAATCAGCCCCAGCATTTT	CASSGPGLSNQPQHF
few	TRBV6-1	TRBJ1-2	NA	TGTGCCAGCCTGCGGGGGGCCCTCTATGGCTACACCTTC	CASLRGALYGYTF
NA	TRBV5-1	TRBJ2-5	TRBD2	TGCGCCAGCAGCCTATCTTTAGCGGGGGAGACCCAGTACTTC	CASSLSLAGETQYF
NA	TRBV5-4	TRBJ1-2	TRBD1	TGTGCCAGCAGCCGGACCCCCACAGGGGGGGGGAACTATGGCTACACCTTC	CASSRTPTGGGNYGYTF
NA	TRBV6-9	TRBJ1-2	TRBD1	TGTGCCAGCAGTTCGAGACAGGGGACGGACTATGGCTACACCTTC	CASSSRQGTDYGYTF
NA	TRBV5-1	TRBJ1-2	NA	TGCGCCAGCAGCTCCACCCCGGGGGCGCAGGGCTACACCTTC	CASSSTPGAQGYTF
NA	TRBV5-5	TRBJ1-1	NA	TGTGCCAGCAGCTTTTTGAGGGGACAGAACACTGAAGCTTTCTTT	CASSFLRGQNTEAFF
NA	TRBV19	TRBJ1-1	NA	TGTGCCAGTAGGATGACAGGAATGAACACTGAAGCTTTCTTT	CASRMTGMNTEAFF
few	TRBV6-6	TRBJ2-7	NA	TGTGCCAGCAGTTACAAATTGGGGTTCTCCTACGAGCAGTACTTC	CASSYKLGFSYEQYF
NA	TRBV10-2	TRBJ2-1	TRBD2	TGCGCCAGCAGGAGGGCTAGCGGCTACAATGAGCAGTTCTTC	CASRRASGYNEQFF
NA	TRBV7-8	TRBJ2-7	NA	TGTGCCAGCAGCTTAGGAGTGGGTAACGAGCAGTGCTTC	CASSLGVGNEQCF
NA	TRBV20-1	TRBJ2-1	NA	TGCAGTGCCTGGACCGGGACTGGGCAGTTCTTC	CSAWTGTGQFF
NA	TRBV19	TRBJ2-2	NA	TGTGCCAGTAGTATCCTGGCGAACACCGGGGAGCTGTTTTTT	CASSILANTGELFF
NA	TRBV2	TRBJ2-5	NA	TGTGCCAGCAGTCAACAGGGGACTGACCAAGAGACCCAGTACTTC	CASSQQGTDQETQYF
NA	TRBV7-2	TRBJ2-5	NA	TGTGCCAGCACTCTGGGCGGGAAAGAGACCCAGTACTTC	CASTLGGKETQYF
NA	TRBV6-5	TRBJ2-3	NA	TGTGCCAGCAGTTACAGAGCGACTGGCACAGATACGCAGTATTTT	CASSYRATGTDTQYF
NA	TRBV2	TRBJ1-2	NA	TGTGCCAGCAGGGGGCGGTACTATGGCTACACCTTC	CASRGRYYGYTF
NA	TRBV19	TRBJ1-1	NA	TGTGCCAGTAGTATCCATTGGGGGGGCACTGAAGCTTTCTTT	CASSIHWGGTEAFF
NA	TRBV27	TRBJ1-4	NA	TGTGCCAGCAGTTTCGCGGGTGGAGAAAAACTGTTTTTT	CASSFAGGEKLFF
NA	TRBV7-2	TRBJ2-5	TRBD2	TGTGCCAGCAGACGTTTAAGCGGGGGGGCGTGGGAGACCCAGTACTTC	CASRRLSGGAWETQYF
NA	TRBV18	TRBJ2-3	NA	TGTGCCAGCTCCACGGCACAAGGGGTCACAGATACGCAGTATTTT	CASSTAQGVTDTQYF
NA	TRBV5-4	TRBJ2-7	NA	TGTGCCAGCAGCTTTCAGGGACCATCCTACGAGCAGTACTTC	CASSFQGPSYEQYF
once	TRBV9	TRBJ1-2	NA	TGTGCCAGCAGCGTTTATAAGGGTAGGGGCTACACCTTC	CASSVYKGRGYTF
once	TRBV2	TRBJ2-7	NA	TGTGCCAGCAGTGAAGCGCTTTCAAGAATTAGCTCCTACGAGCAGTACTTC	CASSEALSRISSYEQYF
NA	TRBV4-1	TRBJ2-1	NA	TGCGCCAGCAGCCAAGATCCCTTTGAGCGGGCCTACAATGAGCAGTTCTTC	CASSQDPFERAYNEQFF
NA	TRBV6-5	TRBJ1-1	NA	TGTGCCAGCAGTTACGGTCACATGAACACTGAAGCTTTCTTT	CASSYGHMNTEAFF
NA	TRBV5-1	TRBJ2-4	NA	TGCGCCAGCAGCTTCTCTGTGGGCCCGGCTAGCCGCAAAAACATTCAGTACTTC	CASSFSVGPASRKNIQYF
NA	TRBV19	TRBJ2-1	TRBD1	TGTGCCAGTAGTCCTAGGACAGGGCACAATGAGCAGTTCTTC	CASSPRTGHNEQFF
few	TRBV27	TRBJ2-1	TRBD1	TGTGCCAGCAGCCCTACAGGGGCGGATGAGCAGTTCTTC	CASSPTGADEQFF
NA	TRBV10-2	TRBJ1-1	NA	TGCGCCAGCAAGCCACGTAGCGGGGGCGCGAGGACTGAAGCTTTCTTT	CASKPRSGGARTEAFF
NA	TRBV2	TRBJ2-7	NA	TGTGCCAGCAGTCAGGGATGGGAGCAGTACTTC	CASSQGWEQYF
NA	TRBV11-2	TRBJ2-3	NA	TGTGCCAGCAGCTTCGCGGGGCGGGGAAGCACAGATACGCAGTATTTT	CASSFAGRGSTDTQYF
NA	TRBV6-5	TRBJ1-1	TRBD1	TGTGCCAGCAGTTGGCCCAGCAGGGGGGTAAAAGCTTTCTTT	CASSWPSRGVKAFF
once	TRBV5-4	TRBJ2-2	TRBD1	TGTGCCAGCAGCTTCCAATCCCGGACAGGTTCCGGGGAGCTGCTTTTT	CASSFQSRTGSGELLF
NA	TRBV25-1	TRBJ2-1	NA	TGTGCCAGCAGTGCGGGTGGGCCCTACAATGAGCAGTTCTTC	CASSAGGPYNEQFF
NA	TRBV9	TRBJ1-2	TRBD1	TGTGCCAGCAGCGTGGGGACAGGGAGGGCTAACTATGGCTACACCTTC	CASSVGTGRANYGYTF